This T cell receptor (beta chain) came from a study of siplizumab effects on memory and regulatory T cells. Findings of the study overall: The alloresponse seemed to draw substantially on naive T cells, which appeared more diverse than memory cells. Proliferating siplizumab-cultured Tregs lacked confirmed suppressive function. Siplizumab significantly decreased alloreactive sequences from unstimulated CD4+ memory cells.

As for this clone: Its specificity is unknown.

TCRdb keeps only in-frame clones here, not all; method: immunoSEQ multiplex PCR. The sample has around 65,000 clones, less than 80% seen once. V was pared by 5 bases and J by 4 bases, with 11 bases between. Germline lookup yields CDR1 LNHDA and CDR2 SQIVND (reference sequence). This CDR3 is 13 amino acids long. Unstimulated naive, memory, effector memory and TEMRA subsets from three donor pairs have been sequenced, the authors report. This sequence was found in a human donor in good health. The sequencing input was memory CD4+ T cells sorted from blood. The chain carries TRBV19 and TRBJ1-2, with a possible D match to TRBD1 (6 bases). CDR3 in amino acids: CASSWTAGYGYTF. CDR3 nucleotide sequence: TGTGCCAGTAGTTGGACAGCAGGCTATGGCTACACCTTC.